This T cell receptor (beta chain) was recovered during a study of blood T cell repertoires in COVID-19. Whole-study context: Samples taken during acute and convalescent COVID-19 were collected in the United States, Italy and Spain.

Authors' processing steps: Estimates of nucleated cell counts were drawn from the amplification of reference gene primers. The repertoire was sequenced with immunoSEQ multiplex PCR; TCRdb's copy has only in-frame clones and lacks some. That table supplies the V and J calls and clone size; D and trimming were determined from the DNA. The data show 200,000 to 250,000 clones, roughly 84% seen once. CDR1 is SGHRS, CDR2 YFSETQ, per germline. V was clipped by 2 bases and J by 2 bases, with 10 bases between them. The length of the CDR3 is 14 residues. The material sequenced was PBMCs or T cells enriched from blood (not recorded which). The chain recombines TRBV5-1 with TRBJ1-2; a possible D gene is TRBD1 (6 bases). The clonotype comes from a woman between 40 and 55 years old who had recovered from COVID-19. The CDR3, as DNA: TGCGCCAGCAGCTTCGATGGACAGAACTATGGCTACACCTTC. This encodes CASSFDGQNYGYTF.